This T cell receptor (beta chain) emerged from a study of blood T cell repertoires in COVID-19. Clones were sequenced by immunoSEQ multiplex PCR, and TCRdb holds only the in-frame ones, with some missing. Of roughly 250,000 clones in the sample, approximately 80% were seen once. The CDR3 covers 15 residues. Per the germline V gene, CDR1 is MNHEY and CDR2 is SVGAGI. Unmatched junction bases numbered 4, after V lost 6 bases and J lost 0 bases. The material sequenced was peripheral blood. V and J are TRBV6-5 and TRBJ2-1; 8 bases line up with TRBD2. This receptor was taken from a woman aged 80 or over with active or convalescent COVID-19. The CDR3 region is CASRLADSSYNEQFF. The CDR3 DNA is TGTGCCAGCAGACTAGCGGATAGCTCCTACAATGAGCAGTTCTTC.